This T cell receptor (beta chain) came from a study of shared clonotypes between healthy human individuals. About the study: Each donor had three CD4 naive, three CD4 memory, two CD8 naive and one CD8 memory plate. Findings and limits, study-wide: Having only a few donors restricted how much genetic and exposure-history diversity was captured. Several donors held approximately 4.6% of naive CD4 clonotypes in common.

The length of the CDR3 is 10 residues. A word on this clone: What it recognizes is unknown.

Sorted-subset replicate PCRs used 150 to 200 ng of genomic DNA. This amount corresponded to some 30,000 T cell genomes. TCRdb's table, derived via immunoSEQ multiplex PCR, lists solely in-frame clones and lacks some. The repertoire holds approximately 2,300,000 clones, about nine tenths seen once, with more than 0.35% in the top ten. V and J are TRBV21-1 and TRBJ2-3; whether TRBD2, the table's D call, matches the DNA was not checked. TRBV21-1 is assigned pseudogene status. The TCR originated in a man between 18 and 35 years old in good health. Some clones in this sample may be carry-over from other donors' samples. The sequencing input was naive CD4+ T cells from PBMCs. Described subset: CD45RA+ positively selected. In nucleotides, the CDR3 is TGTGCCAGCAAAAACTATACGCAGTATTTT. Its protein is CASKNYTQYF.